This TCR beta chain was recovered during a study of cytomegalovirus exposure and HLA in healthy donors. Study-level points and caveats: On later analysis, the bulk of CMV-associated TCR beta chains appeared to be HLA-restricted. HLA-A and HLA-B allele assignments for most subjects were reportedly predicted accurately using TCR beta sequences. A later analysis linked 15,000 to 20,000 TCR beta sequences to HLA alleles at 0.05 false discovery rate.

The donors were healthy bone marrow donors. This PCR relied on a set of 60 Vbeta primers and 13 Jbeta primers. Only in-frame clones appear in the TCRdb table, and some are missing; sequencing was by immunoSEQ multiplex PCR. This sample's table has around 150,000 clones. The CDR3 runs 14 residues. V was clipped by 1 base and J by 5 bases; unmatched bases: 4. Germline CDR1 is SGDLS and CDR2 is YYNGEE. For this clone: Its specificity is unknown.

This clonotype originated in a man aged 35 to 55 in good health and CMV-seronegative. The V call is TRBV9, the J call TRBJ1-2, with TRBD1 identical over 8 bases. Sequenced material: PBMCs. The CDR3 bases are TGTGCCAGCAGCGTAAACAGGGGGGGGTATGGCTACACCTTC. It specifies CASSVNRGGYGYTF.